The text below deals with one T cell receptor beta chain. Clones were read by immunoSEQ multiplex PCR, and TCRdb kept only the in-frame ones, dropping some. Of approximately 440,000 clones listed, around 88% were seen once; the top ten hold around 12%. This sample was included in a study of blood T cell repertoires in COVID-19. Per germline, CDR1 MNHEY and CDR2 SVGAGI. CDR3 length: 13 amino acids. After removal of 8 bases from V and 1 base from J, the junction contained 3 bases not matched to a gene. The clonotype originates from a woman aged 45-65 years with COVID-19, enrolled during active disease. Specimen: peripheral blood. The rearrangement links TRBV6-5 to TRBJ1-2; 8 bases line up with TRBD1. Written as DNA, the CDR3 is TGTGCCAGCCGACAGGGGCTTAACTATGGCTACACCTTC. Protein product: CASRQGLNYGYTF.